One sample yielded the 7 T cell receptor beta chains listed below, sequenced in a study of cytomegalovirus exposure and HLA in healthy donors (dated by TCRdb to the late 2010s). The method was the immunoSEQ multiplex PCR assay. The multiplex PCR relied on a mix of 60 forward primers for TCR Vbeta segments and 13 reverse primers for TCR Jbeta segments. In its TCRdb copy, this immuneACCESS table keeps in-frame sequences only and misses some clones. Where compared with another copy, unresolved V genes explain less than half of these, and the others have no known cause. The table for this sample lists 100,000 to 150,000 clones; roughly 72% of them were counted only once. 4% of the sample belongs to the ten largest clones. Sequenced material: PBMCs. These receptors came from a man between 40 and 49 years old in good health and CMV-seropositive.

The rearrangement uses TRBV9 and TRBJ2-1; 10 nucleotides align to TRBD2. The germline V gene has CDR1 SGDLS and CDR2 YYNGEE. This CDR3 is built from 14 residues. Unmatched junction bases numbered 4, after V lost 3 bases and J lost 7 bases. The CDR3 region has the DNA TGTGCCAGCAGCGGGACTAGCGGTGGGAATGAGCAGTTCTTC. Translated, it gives CASSGTSGGNEQFF. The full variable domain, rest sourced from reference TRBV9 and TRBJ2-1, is DSGVTQTPKHLITATGQRVTLRCSPRSGDLSVYWYQQSLDQGLQFLIQYYNGEERAKGNILERFSAQQFPDLHSELNLSSLELGDSALYFCASSGTSGGNEQFFGPGTRLTVL.

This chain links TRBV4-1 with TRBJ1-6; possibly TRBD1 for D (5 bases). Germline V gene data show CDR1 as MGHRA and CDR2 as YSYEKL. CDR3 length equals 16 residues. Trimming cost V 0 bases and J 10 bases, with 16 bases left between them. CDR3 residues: CASSQDQGQTRSPLHF. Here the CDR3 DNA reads TGCGCCAGCAGCCAAGATCAAGGACAAACACGGTCACCCCTCCACTTT.

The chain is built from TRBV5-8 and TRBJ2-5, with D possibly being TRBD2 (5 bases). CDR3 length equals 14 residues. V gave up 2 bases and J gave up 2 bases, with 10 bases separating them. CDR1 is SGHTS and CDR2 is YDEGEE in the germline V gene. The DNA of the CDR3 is TGTGCCAGCAGCTTCGAAGCGGCGCAAGAGACCCAGTACTTC. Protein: CASSFEAAQETQYF.

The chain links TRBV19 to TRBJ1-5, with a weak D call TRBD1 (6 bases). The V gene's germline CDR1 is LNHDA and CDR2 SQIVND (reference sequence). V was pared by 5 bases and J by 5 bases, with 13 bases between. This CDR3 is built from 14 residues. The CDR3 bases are TGTGCCAGTAGTTCGAGACAGGACCATCAGCCCCAGCATTTT. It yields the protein CASSSRQDHQPQHF. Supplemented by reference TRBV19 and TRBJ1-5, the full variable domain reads DGGITQSPKYLFRKEGQNVTLSCEQNLNHDAMYWYRQDPGQGLRLIYYSQIVNDFQKGDIAEGYSVSREKKESFPLTVTSAQKNPTAFYLCASSSRQDHQPQHFGDGTRLSIL.

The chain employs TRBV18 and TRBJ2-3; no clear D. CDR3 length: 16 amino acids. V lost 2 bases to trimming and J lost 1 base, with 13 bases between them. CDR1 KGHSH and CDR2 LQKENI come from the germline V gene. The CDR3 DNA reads TGTGCCAGCTCACCAGCCGACTCTACGGGCACAGATACGCAGTATTTT. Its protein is CASSPADSTGTDTQYF.

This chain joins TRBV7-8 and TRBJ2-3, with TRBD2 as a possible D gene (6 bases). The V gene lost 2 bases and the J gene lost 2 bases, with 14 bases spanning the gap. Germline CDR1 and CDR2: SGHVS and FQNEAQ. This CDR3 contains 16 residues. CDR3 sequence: CASSLSGGDPTDTQYF. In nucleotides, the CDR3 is TGTGCCAGCAGCTTAAGCGGCGGGGACCCCACAGATACGCAGTATTTT.

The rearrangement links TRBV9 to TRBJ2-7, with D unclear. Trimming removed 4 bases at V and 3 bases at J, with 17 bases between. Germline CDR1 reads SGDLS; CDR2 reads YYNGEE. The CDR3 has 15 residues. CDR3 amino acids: CASSPDLPSRYEQYF. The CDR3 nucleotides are TGTGCCAGCAGCCCCGACTTACCGAGTCGCTACGAGCAGTACTTC.